One and the same sample provided the 16 T cell receptor beta chains below, sequenced in a study of blood T cell repertoires in COVID-19. Assay used: immunoSEQ multiplex PCR; TCRdb lists only in-frame clones, some missing. Here the sample spans hundreds of thousands of clones, 84% being singletons. Sequenced material: peripheral blood. All receptors come from a human donor in a cohort sampled during active COVID-19.

The gene calls are TRBV4-2 and TRBJ2-3, with 7 positions matching TRBD1. CDR3 length: 15 amino acids. Unmatched junction bases numbered 5, after V lost 3 bases and J lost 2 bases. In germline, CDR1 is LGHNA, CDR2 YNFKEQ. For the CDR3, the DNA is TGTGCCAGCAGCCAGAAGACAGGGCCCACAGATACGCAGTATTTT. Translated: CASSQKTGPTDTQYF.

This rearrangement joins TRBV29-1 to TRBJ1-6; 8 bases agree with TRBD1. V lost 8 bases and J lost 6; bases outside the gene matches: 6. This CDR3 comprises 13 residues. Germline V lookup: CDR1 SQVTM, CDR2 ANQGSEA. CDR3 sequence reads: CSYRTGSNSPLHF. The CDR3 DNA reads TGCAGCTACCGGACAGGGAGTAATTCACCCCTCCACTTT.

The chain is built from TRBV7-3 and TRBJ2-1, with 8 nucleotides matching TRBD2. Germline V gives CDR1 SGHTA, CDR2 FQGTGA. The CDR3 consists of 16 residues. V gave up 4 bases and J gave up 2 bases; unmatched junction bases: 7. The CDR3 here is CASSSRPGGTYNEQFF. DNA for the CDR3: TGTGCCAGCAGCTCGAGGCCGGGAGGGACCTACAATGAGCAGTTCTTC.

Only one count was recorded for this clone. The rearrangement uses TRBV5-1 and TRBJ2-5; 9 bases fit TRBD2. The germline V gene has CDR1 SGHRS and CDR2 YFSETQ. With 4 bases clipped from V and 1 base from J, the junction kept 8 bases outside the gene matches. CDR3 size: 16 residues. The CDR3 is CASSPGLAVLQETQYF. The CDR3 region has the DNA TGCGCCAGCAGCCCGGGACTAGCAGTCCTCCAAGAGACCCAGTACTTC.

The chain carries TRBV6-5 and TRBJ2-1, with 11 bases matching TRBD2. Germline V gene sequence: CDR1 MNHEY, CDR2 SVGAGI. CDR3 length equals 16 residues. The ends lost 0 bases at V and 4 bases at J; junction bases unmatched: 2. The chain's CDR3 is CASSYSSGRGYNEQFF. CDR3 bases: TGTGCCAGCAGTTACTCTAGCGGGAGGGGGTACAATGAGCAGTTCTTC.

This sequence joins TRBV7-2 and TRBJ2-1, with a tentative D call TRBD2 (7 bases). The ends were cut back, 0 bases at V and 4 bases at J, with 10 bases in the middle. This CDR3 is built from 15 residues. Germline values: CDR1 SGHTA, CDR2 FQGNSA. Here the CDR3 DNA reads TGTGCCAGCAGCTTAGCGGGGGGGGCGTACAATGAGCAGTTCTTC. It is translated as CASSLAGGAYNEQFF. The full variable domain, rest sourced from reference TRBV7-2 and TRBJ2-1, is GAGVSQSPSNKVTEKGKDVELRCDPISGHTALYWYRQSLGQGLEFLIYFQGNSAPDKSGLPSDRFSAERTGGSVSTLTIQRTQQEDSAVYLCASSLAGGAYNEQFFGPGTRLTVL.

The gene calls are TRBV29-1 and TRBJ2-3; D unclear. From germline, CDR1 is SQVTM and CDR2 ANQGSEA. The CDR3 runs to 15 residues. Trimming removed 5 bases at V and 7 bases at J, with 22 bases between. CDR3 residues: CSVLLQTGSTYTQYF. Here the CDR3 DNA reads TGCAGCGTTCTCCTGCAGACCGGGTCAACCTATACGCAGTATTTT.

The chain links TRBV2 to TRBJ1-1; D possibly corresponds to TRBD1 (6 bases). V was pared by 7 bases and J by 1 base, with 16 bases between. Per germline, CDR1 SNHLY and CDR2 FYNNEI. The CDR3 has 15 amino acids. The CDR3 spells CASTQIQGKNTEAFF. CDR3 DNA sequence: TGTGCCAGCACCCAGATACAGGGTAAGAACACTGAAGCTTTCTTT.

V is TRBV6-6 and J is TRBJ2-1; D may be TRBD2 (5 bases). The CDR3 extends over 15 amino acids. The V and J ends lost 2 bases and 0 bases respectively, with 8 bases between them. The V gene's germline CDR1 is MNHNY and CDR2 SVGAGI (reference sequence). The CDR3 DNA follows: TGTGCCAGCAGTTACCGGGATCACTCCTACAATGAGCAGTTCTTC. It translates to CASSYRDHSYNEQFF.

The chain is built from TRBV5-1 and TRBJ2-1; possibly TRBD2 for D (5 bases). CDR1 SGHRS and CDR2 YFSETQ come from the germline V gene. Trimming left V 0 bases short and J 0 bases short, with 13 bases between. CDR3 size: 17 residues. CDR3: CASSLVGSASSYNEQFF. CDR3 in DNA: TGCGCCAGCAGCTTGGTTGGTAGCGCGAGCTCCTACAATGAGCAGTTCTTC.

The chain has TRBV9 and TRBJ1-3; maybe TRBD1 (6 bases). CDR3 length equals 15 residues. Trimming pared 5 bases from V and 4 bases from J, leaving 16 bases between. Germline V gene lookup returns CDR1 SGDLS and CDR2 YYNGEE. DNA for the CDR3: TGTGCCAGCAGTGATGCCAGGGGAATAGGAAACACCATATATTTT. Translating gives CASSDARGIGNTIYF. Full variable domain (outside the CDR3, taken from reference TRBV9 and TRBJ1-3): DSGVTQTPKHLITATGQRVTLRCSPRSGDLSVYWYQQSLDQGLQFLIQYYNGEERAKGNILERFSAQQFPDLHSELNLSSLELGDSALYFCASSDARGIGNTIYFGEGSWLTVV.

Comment on this clone: Other DNA sequences in the sample encode the same CDR3. The chain carries TRBV6-2 or TRBV6-3 and TRBJ1-5, with D perhaps matching TRBD1 (5 bases). V lost 2 bases and J lost 6, with 11 bases in between. The germline gives CDR1 MNHEY, CDR2 SVGEGT. The CDR3 contains 14 residues. The CDR3 loop reads CASSYPGLSQPQHF. CDR3 sequence (DNA): TGTGCCAGCAGTTACCCGGGACTGTCTCAGCCCCAGCATTTT.

As regards this clone: It is unclear where the CDR3 begins or ends on the DNA, so no DNA is shown, and the CDR3 is as TCRdb lists it. The chain joins TRBV7-8 to TRBJ2-5; the table's TRBD2 call for D was not verified on the DNA. A total of 12 residues make up the CDR3, ends included. CDR1 and CDR2 from the germline V gene are SGHVS and FQNEAQ. CDR3 protein: CASSLGVFWQYF.

V and J are TRBV3-1 (or the pseudogene TRBV3-2) and TRBJ1-2; D gene ambiguous. The CDR3 spans 17 residues. V lost 1 base and J lost 2, with 17 bases in between. Germline V gene sequence: CDR1 LGHDT, CDR2 YNNKEL (reference sequence). This chain's CDR3 is CASSQGSGRLSNYGYTF. CDR3 DNA: TGTGCCAGCAGCCAAGGTAGCGGCAGGCTATCCAACTATGGCTACACCTTC.

This clone has just a few counts. The chain is built from TRBV5-4 and TRBJ2-3; 10 bases fit TRBD1. The CDR3 runs 14 residues. CDR1 is SGHNT, CDR2 YYREEE, per germline (reference sequence). The CDR3 protein is CGHEPGQGMDTQYF. The CDR3 nucleotides are TGTGGTCACGAACCGGGACAGGGGATGGATACGCAGTATTTT. Complete variable domain (other parts from reference TRBV5-4 and TRBJ2-3): ETGVTQSPTHLIKTRGQQVTLRCSSQSGHNTVSWYQQALGQGPQFIFQYYREEENGRGNFPPRFSGLQFPNYSSELNVNALELDDSALYLCGHEPGQGMDTQYFGPGTRLTVL.

This clone occurred a few times. The V and J genes are TRBV28 and TRBJ2-3, with D hard to call. The CDR3 consists of 15 residues. Trimming shortened V by 2 bases and J by 1 base, and 10 bases separated the two germline ends. The germline CDR1 and CDR2 sequences are MDHEN and SYDVKM. Here the CDR3 reads CASSLGGRGTDTQYF. As DNA, the CDR3 is TGTGCCAGCAGTTTAGGTGGGCGCGGCACAGATACGCAGTATTTT.